One sample yielded the 8 T cell receptor beta chains listed below, sequenced in a study of OX40 agonist ivuxolimab in advanced cancers. Only in-frame clones appear in the TCRdb table, and some are missing; sequencing was by immunoSEQ multiplex PCR. The sample carries approximately 84,000 clones, around nine tenths recorded once. The sample was CD4+ or CD8+ T cells sorted from blood, taken in a trial of the OX40 agonist ivuxolimab. Every receptor here comes from an adult with an advanced solid tumor such as melanoma, head and neck, liver or kidney cancer.

This rearrangement joins TRBV25-1 to TRBJ2-5; TRBD2 aligns across 11 bases. The CDR3 runs to 17 residues. Germline-derived CDR1 and CDR2 are MGHDK and SYGVNS. The J segment lost 1 base and the V segment lost 8 bases, leaving 12 bases of the junction unmatched. Here the CDR3 reads CASSLTSGRSFQETQYF. CDR3 DNA: TGTGCCAGCTCGTTAACTAGCGGGAGAAGTTTCCAAGAGACCCAGTACTTC. Full variable domain (rest looked up from reference TRBV25-1 and TRBJ2-5): EADIYQTPRYLVIGTGKKITLECSQTMGHDKMYWYQQDPGMELHLIHYSYGVNSTEKGDLSSESTVSRIRTEHFPLTLESARPSHTSQYLCASSLTSGRSFQETQYFGPGTRLLVL.

The V call is TRBV7-2, the J call TRBJ2-1; 11 nucleotides match TRBD1. Germline loops: CDR1 SGHTA, CDR2 FQGNSA. The CDR3 runs 17 residues. V gave up 5 bases and J gave up 0 bases; unmatched junction bases: 6. This CDR3 is CASSPRTGGTSYNEQFF. The CDR3 bases are TGTGCCAGCAGCCCCCGGACAGGGGGCACCTCCTACAATGAGCAGTTCTTC. The complete variable domain, with remaining parts taken from reference TRBV7-2 and TRBJ2-1, reads GAGVSQSPSNKVTEKGKDVELRCDPISGHTALYWYRQSLGQGLEFLIYFQGNSAPDKSGLPSDRFSAERTGGSVSTLTIQRTQQEDSAVYLCASSPRTGGTSYNEQFFGPGTRLTVL.

This clone was picked up one time. The chain links TRBV19 to TRBJ2-3, with D uncertain. V shed 7 bases and J shed 1 base, with 9 bases lying between them. Germline lookup yields CDR1 LNHDA and CDR2 SQIVND (reference sequence). CDR3 size: 13 residues. The CDR3 reads CASKNVGTDTQYF. CDR3 nucleotides: TGTGCCAGTAAGAACGTAGGCACAGATACGCAGTATTTT.

On this clone itself: The same CDR3 can be traced to other DNA sequences in this sample. The chain recombines TRBV18 with TRBJ2-3; 7 bases match TRBD2. V lost 3 bases, J lost 5 bases, and 2 bases stayed unmatched. This CDR3 has 13 residues. Germline V gene data show CDR1 as KGHSH and CDR2 as LQKENI. CDR3 in DNA: TGTGCCAGCTCACCTGGGAGGGGAGATACGCAGTATTTT. Protein product: CASSPGRGDTQYF.

The chain couples TRBV27 to TRBJ1-1; the D is unclear. The germline gives CDR1 MNHEY, CDR2 SMNVEV (reference sequence). Trimming pared 1 base from V and 1 base from J, leaving 13 bases between. The CDR3 has 16 amino acids. As DNA, the CDR3 is TGTGCCAGCAGTTTATTGGACGGTCGGGAGAACACTGAAGCTTTCTTT. It specifies CASSLLDGRENTEAFF.

The chain uses TRBV19 and TRBJ1-5, with 12 bases fitting TRBD1. The CDR3 is 18 amino acids. Germline lookup yields CDR1 LNHDA and CDR2 SQIVND (reference sequence). Trimming cost V 5 bases and J 2 bases; bases outside gene matches: 10. CDR3 residues: CASSQGTGGALGNQPQHF. The CDR3 DNA reads as TGTGCCAGTAGTCAAGGGACAGGGGGCGCCTTGGGCAATCAGCCCCAGCATTTT.

This rearrangement joins TRBV5-1 to TRBJ1-1; no clear D. Germline V gene sequence: CDR1 SGHRS, CDR2 YFSETQ. Trimming shortened V by 5 bases and J by 4 bases, and 15 bases separated the two germline ends. The CDR3 totals 14 residues. This CDR3 is CASRETPTTTEAFF. The CDR3 DNA sequence: TGCGCCAGCAGGGAGACACCGACGACCACTGAAGCTTTCTTT.

The chain uses TRBV5-8 and TRBJ2-1; 12 positions agree with TRBD2. Germline CDR1 SGHTS, CDR2 YDEGEE. The J segment lost 4 bases and the V segment lost 6 bases, leaving 8 bases of the junction unmatched. CDR3 length: 16 amino acids. The CDR3 DNA reads TGTGCCAGCACCATTAACGGACTAGCGGGGTACAATGAGCAGTTCTTC. Translating it yields CASTINGLAGYNEQFF. The complete variable domain, with remaining parts taken from reference TRBV5-8 and TRBJ2-1, reads EAGVTQSPTHLIKTRGQQATLRCSPISGHTSVYWYQQALGLGLQFLLWYDEGEERNRGNFPPRFSGRQFPNYSSELNVNALELEDSALYLCASTINGLAGYNEQFFGPGTRLTVL.